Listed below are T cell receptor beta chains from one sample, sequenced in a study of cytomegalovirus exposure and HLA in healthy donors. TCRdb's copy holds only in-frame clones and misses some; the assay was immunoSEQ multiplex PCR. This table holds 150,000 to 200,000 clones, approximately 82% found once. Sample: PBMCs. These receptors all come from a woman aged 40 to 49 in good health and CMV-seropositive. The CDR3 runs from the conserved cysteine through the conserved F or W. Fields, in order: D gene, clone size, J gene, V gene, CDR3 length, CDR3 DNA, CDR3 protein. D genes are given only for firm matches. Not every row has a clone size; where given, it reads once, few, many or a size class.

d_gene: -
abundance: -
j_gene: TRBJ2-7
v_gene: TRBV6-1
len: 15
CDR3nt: TGTGCCAGCAGCGGCGGGACCCTGAGCTCCTACGAGCAGTACTTC
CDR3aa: CASSGGTLSSYEQYF

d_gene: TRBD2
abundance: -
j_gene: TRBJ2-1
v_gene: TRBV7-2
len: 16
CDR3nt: TGTGCCAGCAGCTTAGCAGTCCCTAGCGGGAGGGCCCGTCAGTTCTTC
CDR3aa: CASSLAVPSGRARQFF

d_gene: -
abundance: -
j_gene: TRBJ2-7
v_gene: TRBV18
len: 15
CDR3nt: TGTGCCAGCTCACCATATGCGGAAACGTCCTACGAGCAGTACTTC
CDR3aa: CASSPYAETSYEQYF

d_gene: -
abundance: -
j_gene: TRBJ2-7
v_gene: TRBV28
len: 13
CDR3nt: TGTGCCAGCATGGCCCCGATTATCTACGAGCAGTACTTC
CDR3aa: CASMAPIIYEQYF

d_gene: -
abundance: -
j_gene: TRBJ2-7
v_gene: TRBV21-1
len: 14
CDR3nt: TGTGCCAGCAGCAACGGGGGGGACATCTACGAGCAGTACTTC
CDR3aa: CASSNGGDIYEQYF

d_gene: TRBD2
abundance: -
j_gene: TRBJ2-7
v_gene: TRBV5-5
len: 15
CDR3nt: TGTGCCAGCAGCTTGGCGGGGGGGTTGGGGTACGAGCAGTACTTC
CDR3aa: CASSLAGGLGYEQYF

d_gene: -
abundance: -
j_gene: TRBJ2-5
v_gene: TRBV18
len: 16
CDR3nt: TGTGCCAGCTCAATTCAGGACACCTCTAAGGAGGAGACCCAGTACTTC
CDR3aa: CASSIQDTSKEETQYF

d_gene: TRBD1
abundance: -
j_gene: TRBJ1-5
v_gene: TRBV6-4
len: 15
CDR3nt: TGTGCCAGCAGTCATACAGGGGGCCCCAATCAGCCCCAGCATTTT
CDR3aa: CASSHTGGPNQPQHF

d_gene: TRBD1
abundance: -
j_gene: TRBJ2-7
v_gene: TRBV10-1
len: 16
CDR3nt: TGCGCCAGCAGTGATGCAGGGGACAGGGGACTCTACGAGCAGTACTTC
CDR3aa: CASSDAGDRGLYEQYF

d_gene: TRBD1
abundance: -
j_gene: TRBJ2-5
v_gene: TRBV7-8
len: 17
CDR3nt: TGTGCCAGCAGCTTAGTGGGGACAGGGGGCATGAGGGAGACCCAGTACTTC
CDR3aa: CASSLVGTGGMRETQYF

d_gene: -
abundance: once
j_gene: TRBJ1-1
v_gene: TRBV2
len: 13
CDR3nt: TGTGCCAGCAGGGGCCGGGAAAGGTCTGAAGCTTTCTTT
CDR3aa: CASRGRERSEAFF

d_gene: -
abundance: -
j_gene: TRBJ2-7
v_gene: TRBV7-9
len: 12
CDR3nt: TGTTCCAGCAGCCGACCGGGCTACGAGCAGTACTTC
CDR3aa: CSSSRPGYEQYF

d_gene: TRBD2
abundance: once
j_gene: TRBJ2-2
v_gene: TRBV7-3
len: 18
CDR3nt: TGTGCCAGCAGCCCCTTGGCCAGCGGGAGGGACTCGGGCGGGGAGCTGTTTTTT
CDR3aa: CASSPLASGRDSGGELFF

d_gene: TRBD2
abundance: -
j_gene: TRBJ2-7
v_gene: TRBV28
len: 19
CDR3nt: TGTGCCAGCAGTCCCATCCCGGGACTAGCGGGAGGGCCTCGTTACGAGCAGTACTTC
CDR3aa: CASSPIPGLAGGPRYEQYF

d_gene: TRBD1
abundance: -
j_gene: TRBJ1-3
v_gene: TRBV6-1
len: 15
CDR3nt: TGTGCCAGCAGAGAAGCTTCGGGACAGGCCAACACCATATATTTT
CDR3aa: CASREASGQANTIYF